This T cell receptor (beta chain) originates from a study of blood T cell repertoires in COVID-19. Study as a whole: Collection of acute and convalescent COVID-19 samples took place in the United States, Italy and Spain. T cells, B-cell-depleted T cells, or PBMCs supplied cDNA or gDNA.

CDR3 length equals 16 residues. Germline values: CDR1 LNHDA, CDR2 SQIVND (reference sequence). V lost 2 bases, J lost 1 base, and 5 bases stayed unmatched. The protocol was immunoSEQ multiplex PCR, while the TCRdb copy is restricted to in-frame clones and leaves out a portion. The table lists roughly 87,000 clones, roughly 80% of them singletons, with 15% to 20% in the top ten. The sequenced sample was peripheral blood. This clonotype was sampled from a woman aged 55-70 years with acute or convalescent COVID-19. The chain recombines TRBV19 with TRBJ2-1; 7 positions match TRBD1. DNA of the CDR3: TGTGCCAGTAGTATAACGGGCAGGGGGTCCTACAATGAGCAGTTCTTC. Translating gives CASSITGRGSYNEQFF.